The source of this T cell receptor beta chain is a study of radiotherapy plus CTLA-4 blockade in lung cancer. Study information: Objective response rate was 15% to 20%; disease control rate, approximately 28%.

Focal radiation plus CTLA-4 blockade with ipilimumab was given to patients with chemo-refractory metastatic non-small-cell lung cancer. The method was immunoSEQ multiplex PCR; TCRdb's version includes in-frame clones alone and lacks a portion of them. The sample contains around 91,000 clones, just over 85% of which appear only once. The CDR3 has 15 residues. The V gene's germline CDR1 is SGDLS and CDR2 YYNGEE. V lost 4 bases, J lost 4 bases, and 11 bases stayed unmatched. This chain uses TRBV9 with TRBJ2-7, with 7 bases lining up with TRBD1. Sequences were derived from peripheral blood, sampled from a patient treated with radiotherapy plus ipilimumab. This clonotype was sampled from a human donor with non-small cell lung cancer that progressed on radiotherapy plus ipilimumab. CDR3 sequence: CASSPGQAGNYEQYF. The CDR3 nucleotides are TGTGCCAGCAGCCCCGGACAGGCGGGTAATTACGAGCAGTACTTC.